These T cell receptor beta chains were read from a single sample in a study of blood T cell repertoires in COVID-19. Profiled with immunoSEQ multiplex PCR; TCRdb holds only in-frame clones, not every one. The table includes 470,000 or so clones, roughly 91% detected once. Sequencing used peripheral blood. All receptors derive from a woman between 25 and 40 years old with acute or convalescent COVID-19. Each CDR3 is given with its conserved first and last residue. The order of the fields is V gene, J gene, clone size, D gene, CDR3 DNA, CDR3 protein. D genes are given only for firm matches. Clone size is stated in some rows and not others, as once, few, many or a class when expanded.

V: TRBV24-1; J: TRBJ1-2; size: -; D: -; DNA: TGTGCCACCAACATCAATCGGGGTGGCTACACCTTC; CDR3: CATNINRGGYTF
V: TRBV10-2; J: TRBJ2-7; size: -; D: -; DNA: TGCGCCAGCAGTGATAGATACGAGCAGTACTTC; CDR3: CASSDRYEQYF
V: TRBV30; J: TRBJ1-6; size: -; D: TRBD1; DNA: TGTGCCTGGAGTGACAACAGGGGTTATTCACCCCTCCACTTT; CDR3: CAWSDNRGYSPLHF
V: TRBV3-1/TRBV3-2; J: TRBJ2-3; size: -; D: TRBD2; DNA: TGTGCCAGCAGCAGCGATAGCGGGGGAGATACGCAGTATTTT; CDR3: CASSSDSGGDTQYF
V: TRBV5-1; J: TRBJ2-3; size: -; D: TRBD2; DNA: TGCGCCAGCAGCTTGTCACCAGCGGGGACGAATACGCAGTATTTT; CDR3: CASSLSPAGTNTQYF
V: TRBV2; J: TRBJ1-1; size: -; D: -; DNA: TGTGCCAGCAGTGAGAGAACTGAAGCTTTCTTT; CDR3: CASSERTEAFF
V: TRBV10-2; J: TRBJ2-7; size: -; D: -; DNA: TGCGCCAGCGCGGCGCTAGTTCGCGAGCAGTACTTC; CDR3: CASAALVREQYF
V: TRBV5-1; J: TRBJ2-1; size: -; D: TRBD2; DNA: TGCGCCAGCAGCTTGACCCTTAGCGGGGGGGCGGGTAATGAGCAGTTCTTC; CDR3: CASSLTLSGGAGNEQFF
V: TRBV13; J: TRBJ2-2; size: -; D: TRBD2; DNA: TGTGCCAGCAGCCCCCTACTAGCGGGGTCGTCCGGGGAGCTGTTTTTT; CDR3: CASSPLLAGSSGELFF
V: TRBV5-1; J: TRBJ2-5; size: -; D: TRBD1; DNA: TGCGCCAGCAGCCTCAACCCGGGACAGGATAGAGAGACCCAGTACTTC; CDR3: CASSLNPGQDRETQYF
V: TRBV25-1; J: TRBJ2-7; size: -; D: -; DNA: TGTGCCAGCAGTGAATGGGGCAGTGGAGGGGTCTACGAGCAGTACTTC; CDR3: CASSEWGSGGVYEQYF
V: TRBV27; J: TRBJ2-7; size: once; D: -; DNA: TGTGCCAGCAGTTTAGCGGGTCCCCTCGAGCAGTACTTC; CDR3: CASSLAGPLEQYF
V: TRBV27; J: TRBJ1-6; size: -; D: -; DNA: TGTGCCAGCACGCAGAGGGGAGGTTCACCCCTCCACTTT; CDR3: CASTQRGGSPLHF
V: TRBV5-1; J: TRBJ2-1; size: -; D: -; DNA: TGCGCCAGCAGCTTGGTCGGCGGGGAGTACAATGAGCAGTTCTTC; CDR3: CASSLVGGEYNEQFF
V: TRBV28; J: TRBJ2-1; size: -; D: TRBD2; DNA: TGTGCCAGCAGTTTAGCAACGGGGGGATCTGAGCAGTTCTTC; CDR3: CASSLATGGSEQFF
V: TRBV28; J: TRBJ2-7; size: -; D: TRBD2; DNA: TGTGCCAGCAGCTCGACTAGCGGGGGGGCTATATACGAGCAGTACTTC; CDR3: CASSSTSGGAIYEQYF
V: TRBV10-1; J: TRBJ2-1; size: -; D: TRBD1; DNA: TGCGCCAGCAGTGAGTCCCCGGGGACAGGGGACAATGAGCAGTTCTTC; CDR3: CASSESPGTGDNEQFF
V: TRBV30; J: TRBJ1-1; size: -; D: -; DNA: TGTGCCTGGAGTTTGCGGTTGAACACTGAAGCTTTCTTT; CDR3: CAWSLRLNTEAFF
V: TRBV7-6; J: TRBJ2-2; size: -; D: TRBD2; DNA: TGTGCCAGCAGCCTTGGTCTAGCGGGGGGCACCGGGGAGCTGTTTTTT; CDR3: CASSLGLAGGTGELFF
V: TRBV6-5; J: TRBJ2-5; size: -; D: -; DNA: TGTGCCAGCAGGAGGGAGACCCAGTACTTC; CDR3: CASRRETQYF
V: TRBV2; J: TRBJ1-2; size: -; D: -; DNA: TGTGCCAGCAGTGAAGCGATGTTTGGCGGCTACACCTTC; CDR3: CASSEAMFGGYTF
V: TRBV6-4; J: TRBJ2-1; size: -; D: -; DNA: TGTGCCAGCGCTTCCAGGGGGGCCGGCGATGAGCAGTTCTTC; CDR3: CASASRGAGDEQFF
V: TRBV3-1/TRBV3-2; J: TRBJ2-5; size: -; D: -; DNA: TGTGCCAGCAGCCAAGGAAGGACAGTGTCGAAAGAGACCCAGTACTTC; CDR3: CASSQGRTVSKETQYF
V: TRBV3-1/TRBV3-2; J: TRBJ2-2; size: once; D: TRBD2; DNA: TGTGCCAGCAGCCGGAGCGGGGGAACCGGGGAGCTGTTTTTT; CDR3: CASSRSGGTGELFF
V: TRBV6-5; J: TRBJ2-2; size: once; D: TRBD1; DNA: TGTGCCAGCTCAGGGGGGAACACCGGGGAGCTGTTTTTT; CDR3: CASSGGNTGELFF
V: TRBV2; J: TRBJ1-2; size: -; D: TRBD1; DNA: TGTGCCAGCGGGGACAGGGCTCATGGCTACACCTTC; CDR3: CASGDRAHGYTF
V: TRBV27; J: TRBJ1-2; size: -; D: TRBD1; DNA: TGTGCCAGCAGTCAACAGGGGGCGCATGGCTACACCTTC; CDR3: CASSQQGAHGYTF
V: TRBV18; J: TRBJ1-1; size: -; D: TRBD1; DNA: TGTGCCAGCTCACCACCCAACACAGGGGGCTTCAGCACTGAAGCTTTCTTT; CDR3: CASSPPNTGGFSTEAFF
V: TRBV6-6; J: TRBJ1-2; size: once; D: TRBD1; DNA: TGTGCCAGCAGTTACGGGACAGGGGAGGGCGGCTACACCTTC; CDR3: CASSYGTGEGGYTF
V: TRBV30; J: TRBJ2-2; size: -; D: TRBD2; DNA: TGTGCCTGGAGTGTACTTCTAGCGGGGAACACCGGGGAGCTGTTTTTT; CDR3: CAWSVLLAGNTGELFF
V: TRBV5-1; J: TRBJ2-6; size: -; D: -; DNA: TGCGCCAGCAGCCTGGATAGCCCCGGGGCCAACGTCCTGACTTTC; CDR3: CASSLDSPGANVLTF
V: TRBV29-1; J: TRBJ1-4; size: -; D: -; DNA: TGCAGCGCCAGCGGGGGCGCTGAAACTAATGAAAAACTGTTTTTT; CDR3: CSASGGAETNEKLFF
V: TRBV19; J: TRBJ1-4; size: -; D: -; DNA: TGTGCCAGTAGCACCCAGGTCACCACTAATGAAAAACTGTTTTTT; CDR3: CASSTQVTTNEKLFF
V: TRBV7-8; J: TRBJ1-1; size: -; D: TRBD1; DNA: TGTGCCAGCAACCCCGGACAGGCGAACACTGAAGCTTTCTTT; CDR3: CASNPGQANTEAFF
V: TRBV14; J: TRBJ2-1; size: -; D: -; DNA: TGTGCCAGCAGCCAAGCGGACTTCTACAATGAGCAGTTCTTC; CDR3: CASSQADFYNEQFF
V: TRBV5-4; J: TRBJ2-7; size: -; D: -; DNA: TGTGCCAGCAGCTTGAGTCCGAGCTCCTACGAGCAGTACTTC; CDR3: CASSLSPSSYEQYF
V: TRBV7-9; J: TRBJ1-1; size: -; D: TRBD1; DNA: TGTGCCAGCAGCCCGCCGGGACAGGGGGCCGGGAGCACTGAAGCTTTCTTT; CDR3: CASSPPGQGAGSTEAFF
V: TRBV6-6; J: TRBJ1-4; size: once; D: TRBD1; DNA: TGTGCCAGCAGGCGACAGGGGCTCGTTGGTATGGTGGAGGCTTCTAATGAAAAACTGTTTTTT; CDR3: CASRRQGLVGMVEASNEKLFF
V: TRBV11-1; J: TRBJ2-5; size: -; D: -; DNA: TGTGCCAGCAGCCACCTTGAGTTAGCGGCTGTAGAGACCCAGTACTTC; CDR3: CASSHLELAAVETQYF
V: TRBV7-9; J: TRBJ1-2; size: -; D: TRBD1; DNA: TGTGCCAGCAGCTTTAAACAGGGGGTCAACTATGGCTACACCTTC; CDR3: CASSFKQGVNYGYTF
V: TRBV11-2; J: TRBJ2-5; size: -; D: TRBD1; DNA: TGTGCCAGCAGCTTAACAGGGGGCAGTGGAGAGACCCAGTACTTC; CDR3: CASSLTGGSGETQYF
V: TRBV19; J: TRBJ2-3; size: -; D: -; DNA: TGTGCCAGTAGTATATTAGCGGCAGGTGGCACAGATACGCAGTATTTT; CDR3: CASSILAAGGTDTQYF
V: TRBV18; J: TRBJ2-4; size: -; D: TRBD1; DNA: TGTGCCAGCTCACCACCGGGGGACAGAGGAGTTCTAGCCAAAAACATTCAGTACTTC; CDR3: CASSPPGDRGVLAKNIQYF
V: TRBV6-5; J: TRBJ1-1; size: -; D: -; DNA: TGTGCCAGCAGGGGGGGGGTTTCGGACACTGAAGCTTTCTTT; CDR3: CASRGGVSDTEAFF
V: TRBV6-1; J: TRBJ2-1; size: -; D: -; DNA: TGTGCCAGCAGTGAGTTCGGGACTTTTTTCTTC; CDR3: CASSEFGTFFF
V: TRBV6-5; J: TRBJ2-7; size: -; D: TRBD1; DNA: TGTGCCAGCATGCGGGACAGGGGGCGATACGAGCAGTACTTC; CDR3: CASMRDRGRYEQYF
V: TRBV6-2/TRBV6-3; J: TRBJ2-3; size: -; D: -; DNA: TGTGCCAGCAGTTACTGGACTAGCACAGATACGCAGTATTTT; CDR3: CASSYWTSTDTQYF
V: TRBV5-6; J: TRBJ2-7; size: once; D: TRBD2; DNA: TGTGCCAGCACCTCCTTGGAGCGGGGCGAGCAGTACTTC; CDR3: CASTSLERGEQYF
V: TRBV9; J: TRBJ2-3; size: -; D: TRBD2; DNA: TGTGCCAGCAGCGGGCGGGGGGCTCGCACAGATACGCAGTATTTT; CDR3: CASSGRGARTDTQYF